This T cell receptor beta chain was obtained from a study of T-cell memory formation after mild COVID-19. Whole-study context: Each donor largely had its own TCR clusters. The study, taken as a whole, reports: The appearance of some responding clones in pre-infection memory suggested that cross-reactive memory joined. For contracting clones, CD4+ ones sat mainly in CM and EM, CD8+ in EMRA.

This clonotype has a handful of counts. The target antigen is unknown. 5'RACE, which relied on constant-segment primers, yielded TCR alpha and TCR beta cDNA libraries carrying sample barcodes and UMIs. In TCRdb, the 5' RACE reads were re-called with MiXCR into one record per CDR3 protein. The sample lists approximately 350,000 distinct CDR3 sequences, around 15% occurring once. The sequenced sample was PBMCs or a T cell subset sorted from them (not recorded which). The receptor's source is a man aged 18 to 30 who had mild COVID-19 (a few samples of this study predate the infection). Cell type and time point are not known.

This CDR3 reads CASSYRGIYTEAFF. CDR3 bases: TGTGCCAGCAGTTACAGGGGCATTTACACTGAAGCTTTCTTT. The V and J genes are TRBV6-2 or TRBV6-3 and TRBJ1-1, with a weak D call TRBD1 (5 bases). From germline, CDR1 is MNHEY and CDR2 SVGEGT. V gave up 2 bases and J gave up 3 bases, with 10 bases separating them. The CDR3 extends over 14 amino acids.